The rows below give T cell receptor beta chains drawn from one sample of a study of blood T cell repertoires in COVID-19. Only in-frame clones appear in the TCRdb table, and some are missing; sequencing was by immunoSEQ multiplex PCR. The sample gives 300,000 or so clones, approximately 82% of which show up once; 0.95% to 1.5% is in the top ten. Sequencing was done on a sample of peripheral blood. The receptors here all came from a woman between 45 and 65 years old with acute or convalescent COVID-19. The CDR3 runs from the conserved cysteine through the conserved F or W. Each record gives: clone size, D gene, V gene, J gene, CDR3 DNA, CDR3 protein. A D gene is named only where the DNA matches it firmly. Clone sizes are given selectively: once, few, many, or a class where the clone is expanded.

NA	TRBD1	TRBV5-1	TRBJ2-1	TGCGCCAGCAGTAAAACAGGGGCCCAATCCTACAATGAGCAGTTCTTC	CASSKTGAQSYNEQFF
NA	NA	TRBV5-5	TRBJ1-2	TGTGCCAGCAGCTACAGGGAAGCTCAAGGCTACACCTTC	CASSYREAQGYTF
few	TRBD1	TRBV19	TRBJ1-4	TGTGCCAGTAGTCCTTCGGACAGGGGCAGGGAAAAACTGTTTTTT	CASSPSDRGREKLFF
NA	NA	TRBV6-2/TRBV6-3	TRBJ1-1	TGTGCCAGCAGTCCCGGGGAGGGCGCTGGAACTGAAGCTTTCTTT	CASSPGEGAGTEAFF
NA	NA	TRBV28	TRBJ1-3	TGTGCCAGCAGTTTAGTTGGGCGCACCATATATTTT	CASSLVGRTIYF
NA	NA	TRBV5-1	TRBJ1-3	TGCGCCAGCAGCTTGGCGGGTGGAAACACCATATATTTT	CASSLAGGNTIYF
NA	TRBD1	TRBV19	TRBJ1-4	TGTGCCAGCCAAGACAGGGGAGGGGAAAAACTGTTTTTT	CASQDRGGEKLFF
NA	TRBD2	TRBV7-2	TRBJ2-1	TGTGCCAGCAGTCTATCCGGGACTAGCAGCGATGAGCAGTTCTTC	CASSLSGTSSDEQFF
NA	NA	TRBV2	TRBJ1-5	TGTGCCAGCACCTCTCCTCCGAGCAATCAGCCCCAGCATTTT	CASTSPPSNQPQHF
NA	NA	TRBV29-1	TRBJ2-7	TGCAGCGCAAAGGAGCGGGACACCTACGAGCAGTACTTC	CSAKERDTYEQYF
NA	TRBD2	TRBV4-1	TRBJ2-1	TGCGCCAGCAGTCCCTGGATAGCGGGGACCAACAATGAGCAGTTCTTC	CASSPWIAGTNNEQFF
NA	TRBD2	TRBV7-2	TRBJ2-1	TGTGCCAGCAGCCCGGATAGCGGGAGTGGCAATGAGCAGTTCTTC	CASSPDSGSGNEQFF
many	NA	TRBV11-2	TRBJ2-2	TGTGCCAGCAGCTTAGTTCTGTACACCGGGGAGCTGTTTTTT	CASSLVLYTGELFF
NA	TRBD1	TRBV27	TRBJ2-7	TGTGCCAGCAGTCCCACCGGGACAGGGGACTACGAGCAGTACTTC	CASSPTGTGDYEQYF
NA	TRBD2	TRBV7-2	TRBJ2-1	TGTGCCAGCAGCTTAAGTTCGGGGCTAGCGGGAGGAGGGTTCTTC	CASSLSSGLAGGGFF
NA	NA	TRBV15	TRBJ2-5	TGTGCCACCAGCAGAGATCAGGAGACCCAGTACTTC	CATSRDQETQYF
NA	TRBD2	TRBV7-2	TRBJ2-5	TGTGCCAGCAGCTTGTCCCGACTAGCGCCTCACCAAGAGACCCAGTACTTC	CASSLSRLAPHQETQYF
NA	NA	TRBV5-4	TRBJ2-3	TGTGCCAGCAGCATCAGACTAGTGGATACGCAGTATTTT	CASSIRLVDTQYF
once	NA	TRBV7-2	TRBJ1-2	TGTGCCAGCAGCTCGGGCAGGGTAAACTATGGCTACACCTTC	CASSSGRVNYGYTF
NA	TRBD2	TRBV7-2	TRBJ2-1	TGTGCCAGCAGCCCGGGACTAGTATCGTCTGGTGAGCAGTTCTTC	CASSPGLVSSGEQFF
once	TRBD1	TRBV5-5	TRBJ2-6	TGTGCCAGCAGCTTAGATTGGACAGGGGGCTCCGGGGCCAACGTCCTGACTTTC	CASSLDWTGGSGANVLTF
NA	NA	TRBV27	TRBJ1-5	TGTGCCAGCAGTTTAAGACAGAGCAATCAGCCCCAGCATTTT	CASSLRQSNQPQHF
NA	TRBD1	TRBV4-1	TRBJ1-5	TGCGCCAGCAGCCAACTGGTCACCAGGGGGCCAAATCAGCCCCAGCATTTT	CASSQLVTRGPNQPQHF
NA	TRBD2	TRBV7-9	TRBJ2-3	TGTGCCAGCAGCCGAGGACTAGCGGGAGAGTATTTT	CASSRGLAGEYF
NA	TRBD2	TRBV3-1/TRBV3-2	TRBJ2-7	TGTGCCAGCAGTCGGACTAGTACCTACGAGCAGTACTTC	CASSRTSTYEQYF
NA	NA	TRBV6-2/TRBV6-3	TRBJ1-2	TGTGCCAGCACCCCAGACGGAGGTGGCTACACCTTC	CASTPDGGGYTF
NA	NA	TRBV5-4	TRBJ1-1	TGTGCCAGCAGCTTCTTTCAGCTCGGGACTGAAGCTTTCTTT	CASSFFQLGTEAFF
few	NA	TRBV19	TRBJ2-2	TGTGCCAGTCGACCCGGGTCCCTCGTTACCGGGGAGCTGTTTTTT	CASRPGSLVTGELFF
once	NA	TRBV11-2	TRBJ2-5	TGTGCCAGCAGTCCATCCGCGTACCAAGAGACCCAGTACTTC	CASSPSAYQETQYF
NA	NA	TRBV5-1	TRBJ1-4	TGCGCCAGCAGCTTGGCTACAGGGTCAACTAATGAAAAACTGTTTTTT	CASSLATGSTNEKLFF
NA	TRBD2	TRBV14	TRBJ2-1	TGTGCCAGCAGCCAAAGCGGGACTCCGTACAATGAGCAGTTCTTC	CASSQSGTPYNEQFF
NA	NA	TRBV3-1/TRBV3-2	TRBJ2-3	TGTGCCAGCAGCCAACTCATACAGGGAGATACGCAGTATTTT	CASSQLIQGDTQYF
NA	TRBD1	TRBV20-1	TRBJ1-2	TGCAGTGCTAGTCCGACAGGGGATGGCTACACCTTC	CSASPTGDGYTF
NA	NA	TRBV19	TRBJ1-6	TGTGCCAGTAGTATCCAGGGTGGTAATTCACCCCTCCACTTT	CASSIQGGNSPLHF
NA	TRBD1	TRBV28	TRBJ2-3	TGTGCCAGCCTCTCCCATCAGGGGGTCGATTATAGCACAGATACGCAGTATTTT	CASLSHQGVDYSTDTQYF
NA	NA	TRBV6-1	TRBJ1-2	TGTGCCAGCAGTGAAAAAAGGGGTTATGGCTACACCTTC	CASSEKRGYGYTF
once	TRBD1	TRBV30	TRBJ2-7	TGTGCCTGGAGTGCGGACAGGGTCTCCTACGAGCAGTACTTC	CAWSADRVSYEQYF
NA	NA	TRBV5-1	TRBJ2-5	TGCGCCAGCAGCCCCGCAGCGGCCCAAGAGACCCAGTACTTC	CASSPAAAQETQYF
NA	NA	TRBV7-2	TRBJ1-4	TGTGCCAGCACCCCAGGGGCTAATGAAAAACTGTTTTTT	CASTPGANEKLFF
NA	TRBD2	TRBV5-1	TRBJ2-3	TGCGCCAGCAGGGTCCTAGCGGCCACAGATACGCAGTATTTT	CASRVLAATDTQYF
NA	TRBD1	TRBV6-5	TRBJ1-2	TGTGCCAGCAGCTCGACAGGGGTATATGATGGCTACACCTTC	CASSSTGVYDGYTF
NA	TRBD1	TRBV25-1	TRBJ1-2	TGTGCCAGCAGTGAAACGACAGGGGACTATGGCTACACCTTC	CASSETTGDYGYTF
NA	NA	TRBV5-1	TRBJ1-1	TGCGCCAGCAGCTCGGGACTGGGGAACACTGAAGCTTTCTTT	CASSSGLGNTEAFF
few	NA	TRBV10-1	TRBJ1-5	TGCGCCAGCAGTGAATCCGAGTATCAGCCCCAGCATTTT	CASSESEYQPQHF
once	TRBD1	TRBV30	TRBJ1-5	TGTGCCTGGAGTAGACAGGGAGATCAGCCCCAGCATTTT	CAWSRQGDQPQHF
NA	TRBD1	TRBV10-3	TRBJ2-5	TGTGCCGCCGCCATGGGACAGGGCTACCAAGAGACCCAGTACTTC	CAAAMGQGYQETQYF
NA	NA	TRBV29-1	TRBJ1-6	TGCAGCGTTCAGCTTGGGGGGGGAAATTCACCCCTCCACTTT	CSVQLGGGNSPLHF
NA	NA	TRBV30	TRBJ2-5	TGTGCCTGGGGCACCTGGGGGCGAATAAACTCTGAAGAGACCCAGTACTTC	CAWGTWGRINSEETQYF
NA	NA	TRBV11-2	TRBJ1-5	TGTGCCAGCAGCTTAGGGGCCCAGGGACAGCCCCAGCATTTT	CASSLGAQGQPQHF
NA	NA	TRBV12-5	TRBJ2-5	TGTGCTAGTGGTTCCCCCCTCTCGGAGTACTTC	CASGSPLSEYF
NA	NA	TRBV18	TRBJ2-5	TGTGCCAGCTCCCCGTCGAGACAGGAGGAGACCCAGTACTTC	CASSPSRQEETQYF
NA	NA	TRBV6-5	TRBJ1-5	TGTGCCAGCAGTACGACAGCTCAGCCCCAGCATTTT	CASSTTAQPQHF
once	TRBD1	TRBV6-6	TRBJ1-5	TGTGCCAGCAGTACGGACAGGGGGTCAGGCAATCAGCCCCAGCATTTT	CASSTDRGSGNQPQHF
NA	NA	TRBV6-1	TRBJ1-3	TGTGCCAGCAGTGAAGATCCATATAAGGGGTTTGGAAACACCATATATTTT	CASSEDPYKGFGNTIYF
NA	TRBD2	TRBV29-1	TRBJ2-3	TGCAGCGTCGTATTCCCCGGGACTACCACAGATACGCAGTATTTT	CSVVFPGTTTDTQYF
NA	TRBD1	TRBV7-2	TRBJ1-1	TGTGCCAGCAGCCCCAGGACAGGGGGCACTGAAGCTTTCTTT	CASSPRTGGTEAFF
NA	NA	TRBV19	TRBJ1-5	TGTGCCAGTAGTATTACTATCCCCCCAACATTGCAGCCCCAGCATTTT	CASSITIPPTLQPQHF
once	NA	TRBV12-3/TRBV12-4	TRBJ2-5	TGTGCCAGCAGTAACGGAGTGGCGGAGACCCAGTACTTC	CASSNGVAETQYF
NA	TRBD1	TRBV19	TRBJ2-7	TGTGCCAGTAGTATCCCTGGGGGGACAGGAAATTCCTACGAGCAGTACTTC	CASSIPGGTGNSYEQYF